This TCR beta chain was profiled in a study of T cells in localized non-small cell lung cancer (dated by TCRdb to the early 2020s). Background on the whole study: T cell repertoires of 236 early-stage NSCLC patients were analyzed, with tumors being compared against uninvolved tumor-adjacent lungs. The cohort consisted of roughly 240 treatment-naive NSCLC patients whose localized lung tumors had been resected. A mean age of approximately 66 years was recorded for the NSCLC patients, of whom more than 120 were male and more than 85 were female. The investigation overall reported the following: A median of roughly 56 of the top 100 tumor clones were detected in paired uninvolved adjacent lung, and some 28 of these tumor clones were also found among the top 100 clones of the paired uninvolved adjacent lung. Since the design was exploratory, TCR variables were selected using unadjusted p-values with no false-discovery rate correction. Because multi-region tumor sequencing was not done, intratumor heterogeneity could not be ruled out. Higher blood T cell density associated with longer overall survival, while higher adjacent-lung clonality associated with shorter survival. Uninvolved tumor-adjacent lung showed the highest T cell clonality, higher than tumor, which suggests more focused antigenic responses in the adjacent lung.

At diagnosis, peripheral blood, uninvolved tumor-adjacent lung and tumor were collected and were preserved as a mix of fresh-frozen and FFPE material. Blood samples were analyzed as peripheral blood mononuclear cells for TCR repertoire profiling. Note on this clone: Its antigen is unknown. No clone much larger than this one lies a single base away; base qualities are absent.

V gives up 3 bases and J gives up 0 bases, and the segment between their germline ends measures 10 bases. The CDR3 goes from the cysteine to the phenylalanine over 15 residues. The DNA shown is the 45-base CDR3, in frame from base 1. CDR1 SGDLS and CDR2 YYNGEE were looked up in the germline V gene. TCR beta CDR3 regions were sequenced from DNA using the immunoSEQ Assay. Concerning the study's data processing: To compute T cell density, TCR beta template counts were normalized to usable DNA, which was estimated by amplifying housekeeping genes. The preseqR package was used to estimate richness by extrapolating to 400,000 templates for PBMC samples and to 120,000 templates for tissue samples. Clonality was calculated as one minus Pielou's evenness. Differential abundance testing on productive amino-acid clonotypes, with a minimum total count of 5 and an alpha of 0.1, was used to identify tissue-enriched TCRs. The Jaccard Index and the Morisita Overlap Index were used to quantify repertoire overlap between compartments. GLIPH grouped TCR beta CDR3s together with public tetramer-defined viral CDR3s, and a viral motif had to include at least three viral sequences and show V-gene enrichment. Not all clones reach the TCRdb copy of this immuneACCESS table, which keeps in-frame sequences only. Checked studies attribute under half of the gap to unresolved V genes and leave the rest unexplained. V, J and clone size derive from that table, while D and trimming were established from the DNA sequence. Counted in this sample were tens of thousands of clones; roughly 84% of them appeared once. The top ten hold about 1.5% of the sample.

Source: peripheral blood, taken before any cancer treatment. The rearranged chain carries TRBV9 and TRBJ2-1; no confident D gene assignment can be made. The TCR comes from a female donor over 55 with stage I lung adenocarcinoma. The DNA sequence follows: TGTGCCAGCAGCGCTCGGCATTCCTCCTACAATGAGCAGTTCTTC. Translated, this gives CASSARHSSYNEQFF.